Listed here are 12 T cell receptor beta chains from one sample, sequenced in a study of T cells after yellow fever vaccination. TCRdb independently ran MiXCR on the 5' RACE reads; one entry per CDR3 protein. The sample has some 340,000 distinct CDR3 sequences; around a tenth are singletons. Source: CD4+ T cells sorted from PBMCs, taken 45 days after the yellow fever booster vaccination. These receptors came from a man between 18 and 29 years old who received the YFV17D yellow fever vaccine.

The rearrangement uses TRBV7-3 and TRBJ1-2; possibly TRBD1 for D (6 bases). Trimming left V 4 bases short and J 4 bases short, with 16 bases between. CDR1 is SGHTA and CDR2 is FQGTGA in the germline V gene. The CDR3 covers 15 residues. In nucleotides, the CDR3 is TGTGCCAGCAGCTCCCTCTTAGGACAGAGCTATGGCTACACCTTC. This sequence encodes CASSSLLGQSYGYTF.

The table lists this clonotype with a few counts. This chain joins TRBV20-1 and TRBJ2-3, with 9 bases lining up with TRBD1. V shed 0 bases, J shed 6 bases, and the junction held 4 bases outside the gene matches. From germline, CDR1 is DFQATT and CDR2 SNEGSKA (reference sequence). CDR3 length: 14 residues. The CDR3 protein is CSAREGTGTDTQYF. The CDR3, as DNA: TGCAGTGCTAGAGAGGGGACAGGGACTGATACGCAGTATTTT.

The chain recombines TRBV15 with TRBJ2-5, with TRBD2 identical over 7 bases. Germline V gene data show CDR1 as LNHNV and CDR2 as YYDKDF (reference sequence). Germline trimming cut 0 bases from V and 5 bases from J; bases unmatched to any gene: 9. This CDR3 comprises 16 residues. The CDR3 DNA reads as TGTGCCACCAGCAGAGATTGGACGGGGGGTATTGAGACCCAGTACTTC. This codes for CATSRDWTGGIETQYF. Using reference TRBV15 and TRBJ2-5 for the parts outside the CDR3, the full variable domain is DAMVIQNPRYQVTQFGKPVTLSCSQTLNHNVMYWYQQKSSQAPKLLFHYYDKDFNNEADTPDNFQSRRPNTSFCFLDIRSPGLGDTAMYLCATSRDWTGGIETQYFGPGTRLLVL.

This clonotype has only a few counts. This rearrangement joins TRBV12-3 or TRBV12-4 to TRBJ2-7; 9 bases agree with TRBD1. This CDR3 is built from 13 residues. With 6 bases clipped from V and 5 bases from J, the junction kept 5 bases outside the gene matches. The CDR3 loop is CASRLTGGNEQYF. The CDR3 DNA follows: TGTGCCAGCAGACTCACAGGGGGCAACGAGCAGTACTTC.

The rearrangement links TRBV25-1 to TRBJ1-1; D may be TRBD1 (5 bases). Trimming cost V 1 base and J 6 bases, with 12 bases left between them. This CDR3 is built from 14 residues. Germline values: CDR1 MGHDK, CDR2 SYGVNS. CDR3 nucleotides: TGTGCCAGCAGTGAATTTGGGGGGTGGCCTGAAGCTTTCTTT. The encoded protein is CASSEFGGWPEAFF.

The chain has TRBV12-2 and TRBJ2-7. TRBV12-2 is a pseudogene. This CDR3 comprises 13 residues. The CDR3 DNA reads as TGTGCAAGTCGCTTAACGTTCTGGTACGAGCAGTACTTC. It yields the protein CASRLTFWYEQYF.

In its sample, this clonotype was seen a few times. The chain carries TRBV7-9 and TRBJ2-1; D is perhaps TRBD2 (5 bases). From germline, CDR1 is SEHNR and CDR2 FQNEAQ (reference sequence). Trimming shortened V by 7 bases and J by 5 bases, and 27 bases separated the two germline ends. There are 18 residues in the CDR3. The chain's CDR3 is CASNPVPDGENNHNEQFF. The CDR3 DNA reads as TGTGCCAGCAACCCCGTGCCCGACGGGGAAAACAACCACAATGAGCAGTTCTTC.

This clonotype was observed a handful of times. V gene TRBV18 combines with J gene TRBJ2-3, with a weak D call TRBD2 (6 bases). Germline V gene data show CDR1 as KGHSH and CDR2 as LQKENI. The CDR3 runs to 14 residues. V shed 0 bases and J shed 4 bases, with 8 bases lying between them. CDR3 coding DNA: TGTGCCAGCTCACCACCGGGGGGACCAGATACGCAGTATTTT. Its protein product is CASSPPGGPDTQYF.

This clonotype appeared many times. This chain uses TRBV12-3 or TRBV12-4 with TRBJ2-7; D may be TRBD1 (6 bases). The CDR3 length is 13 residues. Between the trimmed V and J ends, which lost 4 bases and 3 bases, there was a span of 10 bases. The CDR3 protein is CASSWEGGYEQYF. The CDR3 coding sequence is TGTGCCAGCAGTTGGGAAGGGGGCTACGAGCAGTACTTC.

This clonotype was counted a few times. The CDR3 region is CSVRQGNQPQHF. CDR3 nucleotides: TGCAGCGTTCGACAGGGAAATCAGCCCCAGCATTTT. The V and J genes are TRBV29-1 and TRBJ1-5, with 7 nucleotides matching TRBD1. CDR3 length: 12 amino acids. Germline assignment: CDR1 SQVTM and CDR2 ANQGSEA. Trimming removed 5 bases from V and 4 bases from J; junction bases left unmatched: 2.

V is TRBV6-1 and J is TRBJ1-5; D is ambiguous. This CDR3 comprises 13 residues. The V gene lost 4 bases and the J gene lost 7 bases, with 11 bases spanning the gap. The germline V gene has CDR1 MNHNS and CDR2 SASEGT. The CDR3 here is CASSGHGEQPQHF. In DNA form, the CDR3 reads TGTGCCAGCAGTGGACATGGAGAACAGCCCCAGCATTTT.

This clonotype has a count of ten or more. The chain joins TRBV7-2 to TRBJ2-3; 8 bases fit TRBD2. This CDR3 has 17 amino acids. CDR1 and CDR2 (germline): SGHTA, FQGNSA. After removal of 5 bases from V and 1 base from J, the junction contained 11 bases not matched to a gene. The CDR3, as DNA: TGTGCCAGCAGCCCGAAGACTAGCGCATGGGGCACAGATACGCAGTATTTT. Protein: CASSPKTSAWGTDTQYF.